The 18 T cell receptor beta chains given below trace back to one sample, sequenced in a study of T cells in women clearing cervical HPV infection. The protocol was immunoSEQ multiplex PCR, while the TCRdb copy is restricted to in-frame clones and leaves out a portion. Its listing shows 39,000 or so clones. The sample comprised blood buffy coat. The receptors were sampled from a woman aged 18-70 years with a cervical HPV16 infection that either progressed to CIN3+ or cleared (not recorded which).

Worth noting for this clone: The read ends 3 residues before the CDR3 terminus; that terminus is restored from the germline J gene. The genes are TRBV7-2 and TRBJ2-3, with 7 bases that match TRBD1. This CDR3 is 15 amino acids long. Germline V gene lookup returns CDR1 SGHTA and CDR2 FQGNSA. Incomplete CDR3 DNA: TGTGCCAGCAGCTTACCGTGGGGACAGCAAGAGACG. Translating it yields CASSLPWGQQET. The entire CDR3 is CASSLPWGQQETQYF.

To note about this clone: The CDR3 is cut off 3 residues early in the read; its end comes from the germline J gene. The rearrangement links TRBV12-5 to TRBJ1-2; 9 positions agree with TRBD1. This CDR3 has 15 residues. Germline CDR1 is LGHNT and CDR2 is FRNRAP. CDR3: CASGLARDRAQGYTF. The CDR3 DNA, read in part, is TGTGCTAGTGGTTTGGCTCGGGACAGGGCTCAGGGC. The full variable domain, rest sourced from reference TRBV12-5 and TRBJ1-2, is DARVTQTPRHKVTEMGQEVTMRCQPILGHNTVFWYRQTMMQGLELLAYFRNRAPLDDSGMPKDRFSAEMPDATLATLKIQPSEPRDSAVYFCASGLARDRAQGYTFGSGTRLTVV.

For this clone: From the germline J gene comes the end of the CDR3, since the read stops 3 residues before it. The chain couples TRBV19 to TRBJ1-2, with TRBD1 identical over 10 bases. Trimming cost V 4 bases and J 7 bases; bases outside gene matches: 3. This CDR3 spans 13 amino acids. Germline CDR1 reads LNHDA; CDR2 reads SQIVND (reference sequence). CDR3 in amino acids: CASSTTGGSGYTF. Incomplete CDR3 DNA: TGTGCCAGTAGTACGACAGGGGGCAGTGGC.

Comments on this clone: Read coverage stops 3 residues before the CDR3 terminus; the germline J gene supplies the remainder. The V gene is TRBV2, the J gene TRBJ1-1; 7 nucleotides align to TRBD1. Losses at the gene ends were 8 bases for V and 0 bases for J; bases not matched to a gene: 9. Germline V gene data show CDR1 as SNHLY and CDR2 as FYNNEI. CDR3 length: 15 residues. CDR3 DNA (partial): TGTGCCAGCGGCGGAGGGACAGTCTTGAACACTGAA. This sequence encodes CASGGGTVLNTE. The full CDR3 protein is CASGGGTVLNTEAFF.

Comments on this clone: The read terminates 3 residues ahead of where the CDR3 ends, so the germline J gene completes it. The chain joins TRBV6-4 to TRBJ2-5; a weak D match, TRBD1 (6 bases). Germline values: CDR1 MRHNA, CDR2 SNTAGT. The germline V and J ends were trimmed by 7 bases and 1 base, with 16 bases remaining between them. The CDR3 has 15 residues. The CDR3 spells CASIPPRGFQETQYF. Partial CDR3 DNA: TGTGCCAGCATCCCGCCTAGGGGGTTCCAAGAGACC.

Notes on this clone: The read ends 3 residues early relative to the CDR3; the germline J gene fills the gap. The V and J genes are TRBV6-2 or TRBV6-3 and TRBJ2-3; TRBD1 matches 8 bases. Germline CDR1 reads MNHEY; CDR2 reads SVGEGT. The CDR3 spans 14 residues. CDR3 DNA, as far as it was read: TGTGCCAGCGCGCCGACAGGGGCCAGTCAGCCG. Protein product: CASAPTGASQP. The whole CDR3 sequence is CASAPTGASQPQYF.

With respect to this clone: The read finishes 3 residues shy of the CDR3 end, and the germline J gene is used to complete it. V is TRBV19 and J is TRBJ2-1; TRBD2 matches 10 bases. The V gene's germline CDR1 is LNHDA and CDR2 SQIVND (reference sequence). V shed 4 bases, J shed 4 bases, and the junction held 4 bases outside the gene matches. The CDR3 sequence is 15 residues long. CDR3 DNA, as far as it was read: TGTGCCAGTAGTAAGACTAGCGGGTTATACAATGAG. This translates into CASSKTSGLYNE. The entire CDR3 is CASSKTSGLYNEQFF. Full variable domain (outside the CDR3, taken from reference TRBV19 and TRBJ2-1): DGGITQSPKYLFRKEGQNVTLSCEQNLNHDAMYWYRQDPGQGLRLIYYSQIVNDFQKGDIAEGYSVSREKKESFPLTVTSAQKNPTAFYLCASSKTSGLYNEQFFGPGTRLTVL.

As to this clone: The CDR3 end lies 3 residues beyond the end of the read and is filled in from the germline J gene. The chain is built from TRBV29-1 and TRBJ2-3; 10 nucleotides line up with TRBD2. Losses at the gene ends were 4 bases for V and 8 bases for J; bases not matched to a gene: 6. This CDR3 spans 13 amino acids. Germline assignment: CDR1 SQVTM and CDR2 ANQGSEA. The CDR3 reads CSVVVAGGGTQYF. CDR3 DNA (partial): TGCAGCGTTGTAGTAGCGGGGGGAGGTACG.

A word on this clone: Read data end 3 residues before the CDR3 end; the end is taken from the germline J gene. The chain carries TRBV19 and TRBJ2-1; D uncertain. Trimming took 5 bases from V and 5 from J, leaving 13 bases between them. The germline gives CDR1 LNHDA, CDR2 SQIVND (reference sequence). The CDR3 is made up of 14 amino acids. Here the CDR3 reads CASSSGSYNNEQFF. The part of the CDR3 DNA that was read is TGTGCCAGTAGTTCTGGTAGTTATAACAATGAG.

About this clone itself: The CDR3 goes on 3 residues after the read ends, and that part is filled in from the germline J gene. The chain couples TRBV6-2 or TRBV6-3 to TRBJ1-1; TRBD1 matches at 10 bases. CDR1 is MNHEY, CDR2 SVGEGT, per germline. V lost 10 bases to trimming and J lost 2 bases; unmatched junction nucleotides: 10. This CDR3 comprises 15 residues. The DNA read from the CDR3 is TGTGCCACCCATTCGGACAGGGGGAGAAACACTGAA. Translating gives CATHSDRGRNTE. The entire CDR3 is CATHSDRGRNTEAFF.

Comments on this clone: The CDR3 end is not reached by the read, which stops 3 residues before it; the germline J gene fills it in. The chain couples TRBV28 to TRBJ2-7; D is unclear. The germline V gene has CDR1 MDHEN and CDR2 SYDVKM. Deletions cut 4 bases from V and 0 bases from J, with 13 bases between. The CDR3 totals 15 residues. CDR3 DNA (partial): TGTGCCAGCAGTTCCCCCGGGTCCCTCTCCTACGAG. Translated: CASSSPGSLSYE. The entire CDR3 is CASSSPGSLSYEQYF.

As to this clone: Sequencing ends 3 residues short of the CDR3 end; the germline J gene provides the rest. The same CDR3 is also encoded by other DNA sequences in this sample. V gene TRBV5-1 combines with J gene TRBJ2-3; TRBD1 matches at 9 bases. This CDR3 is built from 17 residues. Per the germline V gene, CDR1 is SGHRS and CDR2 is YFSETQ. The V gene end was trimmed by 3 bases and the J gene end by 4 bases; junction bases not matched to a gene: 12. CDR3 residues: CASSSGTGSQAPDTQYF. The covered CDR3 bases are TGCGCCAGCAGCTCCGGGACAGGGAGCCAGGCCCCAGATACG.

In the case of this clone: The read terminates 3 residues ahead of where the CDR3 ends, so the germline J gene completes it. The V gene is TRBV2, the J gene TRBJ2-3; TRBD1 agrees at 7 bases. The CDR3 extends over 13 amino acids. From germline, CDR1 is SNHLY and CDR2 FYNNEI. Partial CDR3 DNA: TGTGCCAGCAGTGGGGACAGCAATCAGCCG. The encoded protein is CASSGDSNQP. The whole CDR3 sequence reads CASSGDSNQPQYF.

To note about this clone: Sequencing ends 3 residues short of the CDR3 end; the germline J gene provides the rest. The V call is TRBV5-4, the J call TRBJ2-5; possible D gene TRBD1, 5 bases. Germline CDR1 is SGHNT and CDR2 is YYREEE (reference sequence). The CDR3 is 14 amino acids. Between the trimmed V and J ends, which lost 1 base and 1 base, there was a span of 8 bases. The CDR3 bases that were read are TGTGCCAGCAGCTTGACAGGAATCCAAGAGACC. The encoded protein is CASSLTGIQET. From start to end, the CDR3 is CASSLTGIQETQYF.

Note on this clone: The CDR3 extends 3 residues past the end of the read, so its final part is completed from the germline J gene. The V and J genes are TRBV11-2 and TRBJ2-5, with 8 bases aligning to TRBD2. The CDR3 loop spans 13 amino acids. CDR1 is SGHAT, CDR2 FQNNGV, per germline. J gave up 5 bases and V 4 bases, and 3 bases lay outside the gene matches. CDR3 DNA (partial): TGTGCCAGCAGCTGGGGACTAGAGGAGACC. This gives the protein CASSWGLEET. The complete CDR3 sequence is CASSWGLEETQYF.

A note on this clone: The CDR3 goes on 3 residues after the read ends, and that part is filled in from the germline J gene. The V call is TRBV20-1, the J call TRBJ1-1; no clear D gene. The CDR3 loop spans 10 amino acids. Germline V CDR1 and CDR2: DFQATT, SNEGSKA (reference sequence). The part of the CDR3 DNA that was read is TGCAGTGCTAGGGGCCGGGAA. Amino acid sequence: CSARGRE. The full CDR3 protein is CSARGREAFF.

As to this clone: The CDR3 goes on 3 residues after the read ends, and that part is filled in from the germline J gene. This sequence joins TRBV20-1 and TRBJ2-7; 11 bases fit TRBD2. V shed 6 bases, J shed 6 bases, and the junction held 22 bases outside the gene matches. This CDR3 region has 18 residues. CDR1 and CDR2 from the germline V gene are DFQATT and SNEGSKA (reference sequence). CDR3 residues: CSAPPSTSGGSIIGEQYF. The DNA read from the CDR3 is TGCAGTGCCCCGCCTTCCACTAGCGGGGGCAGTATAATCGGCGAG.

As to this clone: The read terminates 3 residues before the CDR3 end, so the remaining end is supplied by the germline J gene. This chain uses TRBV20-1 with TRBJ2-7; TRBD2 matches 13 bases. Germline lookup yields CDR1 DFQATT and CDR2 SNEGSKA (reference sequence). This CDR3 spans 19 amino acids. The trim removed 1 base at V and 0 bases at J, leaving 12 bases unmatched. The part of the CDR3 DNA that was read is TGCAGTGCTAGAGTACTCGGACTAGCGGGGGACAGGAGCTCCTACGAG. Amino acids: CSARVLGLAGDRSSYE. The CDR3 in full is CSARVLGLAGDRSSYEQYF.